Reported below is one T cell receptor beta chain. Its antigen is not known. A read error may be the cause here, since a much bigger clone is one base away. TCRdb re-analysed the 5' RACE reads in MiXCR, keeping a single row per CDR3 protein. There are about 340,000 distinct CDR3 sequences in the sample; approximately 8.8% occur only once, and 7.5% to 9.5% lies in the top ten. The entry originates in a study of identical twins. The V gene lost 0 bases and the J gene lost 13 bases, with 14 bases spanning the gap. The CDR3 consists of 13 residues. CDR1 is SGHRS and CDR2 is YFSETQ in the germline V gene. General study results and limits: Modelling approaches yielded underestimates of out-of-frame TCR alpha sharing between monozygotic twins. For cord blood, abundant beta clonotypes had fewer insertions, unlike memory repertoires, which showed none.

Sequencing was carried out using naive T cells sorted from blood. The genes are TRBV5-1 and TRBJ2-1, with D possibly being TRBD2 (6 bases). This receptor was identified in a woman between 50 and 59 years old in good health. CDR3 nucleotide sequence: TGCGCCAGCAGCTTGGCGAGGGGAGGCGATCAGTTCTTC. As protein: CASSLARGGDQFF. Together with reference TRBV5-1 and TRBJ2-1, the CDR3 gives the full variable domain: KAGVTQTPRYLIKTRGQQVTLSCSPISGHRSVSWYQQTPGQGLQFLFEYFSETQRNKGNFPGRFSGRQFSNSRSEMNVSTLELGDSALYLCASSLARGGDQFFGPGTRLTVL.